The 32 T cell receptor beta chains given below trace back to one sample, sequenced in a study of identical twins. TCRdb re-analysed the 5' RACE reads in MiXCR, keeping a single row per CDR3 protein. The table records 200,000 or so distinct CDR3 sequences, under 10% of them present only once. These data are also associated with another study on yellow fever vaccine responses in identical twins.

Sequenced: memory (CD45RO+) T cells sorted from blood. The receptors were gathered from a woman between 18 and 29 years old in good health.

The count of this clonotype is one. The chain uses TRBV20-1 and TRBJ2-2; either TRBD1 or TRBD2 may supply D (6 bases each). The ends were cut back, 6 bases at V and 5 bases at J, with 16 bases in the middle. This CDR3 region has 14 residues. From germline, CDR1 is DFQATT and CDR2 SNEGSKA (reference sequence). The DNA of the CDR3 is TGCAGTGCCGAGGAGGGGGACCTGACCGGGGAGCTGTTTTTT. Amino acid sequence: CSAEEGDLTGELFF.

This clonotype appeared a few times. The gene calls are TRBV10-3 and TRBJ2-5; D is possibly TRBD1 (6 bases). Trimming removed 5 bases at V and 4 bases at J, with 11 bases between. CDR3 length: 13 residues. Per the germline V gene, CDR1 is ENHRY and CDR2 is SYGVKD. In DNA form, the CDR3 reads TGTGCCATCAGTCGTGGGGGCCCAGAGACCCAGTACTTC. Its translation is CAISRGGPETQYF.

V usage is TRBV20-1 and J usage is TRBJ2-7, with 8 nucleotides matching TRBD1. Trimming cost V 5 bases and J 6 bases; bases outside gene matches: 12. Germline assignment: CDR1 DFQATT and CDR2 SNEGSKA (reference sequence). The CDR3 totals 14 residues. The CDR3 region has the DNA TGCAGTGCTGCAAAACAGGGGGTCGTGGTCGAGCAGTACTTC. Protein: CSAAKQGVVVEQYF.

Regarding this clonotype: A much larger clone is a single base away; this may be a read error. Here the CDR3 DNA reads TGCGCCAGCAGCTTCCCAGACAGGGGAAGTGGGGCCGACGTCCTGACTTTC. Translated, it gives CASSFPDRGSGADVLTF. This rearrangement joins TRBV5-1 to TRBJ2-6; 8 nucleotides agree with TRBD1. The CDR3 is made up of 17 amino acids. The germline V gene has CDR1 SGHRS and CDR2 YFSETQ.

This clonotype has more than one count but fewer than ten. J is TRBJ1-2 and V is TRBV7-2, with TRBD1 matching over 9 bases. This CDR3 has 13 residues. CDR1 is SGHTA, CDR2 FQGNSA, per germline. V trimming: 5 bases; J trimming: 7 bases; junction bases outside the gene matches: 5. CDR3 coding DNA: TGTGCCAGCAGCACCCGGACAGGGGCTGGCTACACCTTC. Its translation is CASSTRTGAGYTF.

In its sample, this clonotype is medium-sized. For the CDR3, the DNA is TGTGCCAGCAGTCCAGATCTTAACGAGCAGTACTTC. Translating gives CASSPDLNEQYF. The V and J genes are TRBV6-6 and TRBJ2-7; D call uncertain. Germline CDR1 is MNHNY and CDR2 is SVGAGI (reference sequence). Trimming took 5 bases from V and 5 from J, leaving 10 bases between them. The CDR3 has 12 residues.

The CDR3 region has the DNA TGCAGTGCTAGATCCCAAGGGACAGGGGGCTCCTACGAGCAGTACTTC. Translation: CSARSQGTGGSYEQYF. The chain couples TRBV20-1 to TRBJ2-7, with 11 bases aligning to TRBD1. Germline CDR1 reads DFQATT; CDR2 reads SNEGSKA (reference sequence). The junction had 6 bases not matched to a gene; V was cut back by 2 bases and J by 0 bases. The CDR3 has 16 residues.

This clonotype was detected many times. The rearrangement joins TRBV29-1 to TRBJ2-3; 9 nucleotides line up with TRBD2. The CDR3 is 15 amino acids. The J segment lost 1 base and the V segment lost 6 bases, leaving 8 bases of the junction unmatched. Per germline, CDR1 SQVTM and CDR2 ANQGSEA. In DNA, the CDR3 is TGCAGCGTCCTAGGGGCTAGCGGGGGCACAGATACGCAGTATTTT. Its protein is CSVLGASGGTDTQYF.

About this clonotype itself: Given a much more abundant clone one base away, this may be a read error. This chain's CDR3 is CASSYSWTTIEQLF. The CDR3 DNA sequence: TGTGCCAGCAGTTACTCGTGGACCACCATTGAGCAGCTCTTC. The genes are TRBV6-5 and TRBJ2-1; D uncertain. The CDR3 is 14 amino acids. Germline CDR1 reads MNHEY; CDR2 reads SVGAGI.

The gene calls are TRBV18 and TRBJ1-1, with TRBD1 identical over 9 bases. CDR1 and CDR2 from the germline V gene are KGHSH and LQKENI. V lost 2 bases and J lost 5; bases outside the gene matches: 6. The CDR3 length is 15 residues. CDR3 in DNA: TGTGCCAGCTCACCAAAACAGGGGGCGGGTACTGAAGCTTTCTTT. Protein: CASSPKQGAGTEAFF.

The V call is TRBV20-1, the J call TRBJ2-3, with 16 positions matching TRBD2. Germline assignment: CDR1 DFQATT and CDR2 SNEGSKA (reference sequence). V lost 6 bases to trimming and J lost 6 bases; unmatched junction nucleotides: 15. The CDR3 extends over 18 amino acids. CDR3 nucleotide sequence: TGCAGTGCGAACAGGCTAGGGACTAGCGGGAGGGCGAGGGATACGCAGTATTTT. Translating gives CSANRLGTSGRARDTQYF.

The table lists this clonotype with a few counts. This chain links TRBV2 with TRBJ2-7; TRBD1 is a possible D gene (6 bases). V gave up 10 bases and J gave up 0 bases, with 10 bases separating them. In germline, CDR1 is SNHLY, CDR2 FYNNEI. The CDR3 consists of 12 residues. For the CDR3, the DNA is TGTGCCACCCGACAGGACTCCTACGAGCAGTACTTC. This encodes CATRQDSYEQYF.

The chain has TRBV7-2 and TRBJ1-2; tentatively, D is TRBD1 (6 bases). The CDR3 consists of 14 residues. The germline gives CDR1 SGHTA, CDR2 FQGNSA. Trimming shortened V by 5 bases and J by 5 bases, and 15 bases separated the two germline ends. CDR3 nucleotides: TGTGCCAGCAGCCCCGGAGACAGGAAATATGGCTACACCTTC. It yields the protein CASSPGDRKYGYTF.

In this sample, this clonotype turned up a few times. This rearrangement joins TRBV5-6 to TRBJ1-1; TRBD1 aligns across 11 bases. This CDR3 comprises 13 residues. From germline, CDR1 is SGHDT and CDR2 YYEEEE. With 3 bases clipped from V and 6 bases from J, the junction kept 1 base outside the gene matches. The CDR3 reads CASSSDRGPEAFF. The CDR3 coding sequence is TGTGCCAGCAGCTCGGACAGGGGGCCTGAAGCTTTCTTT.

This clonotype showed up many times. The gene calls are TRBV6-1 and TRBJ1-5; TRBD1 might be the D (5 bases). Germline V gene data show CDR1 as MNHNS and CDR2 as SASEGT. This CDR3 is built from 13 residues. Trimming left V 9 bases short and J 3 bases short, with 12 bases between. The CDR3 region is CASSDSPNQPQHF. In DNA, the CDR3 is TGTGCCAGTTCTGACAGTCCCAATCAGCCCCAGCATTTT.

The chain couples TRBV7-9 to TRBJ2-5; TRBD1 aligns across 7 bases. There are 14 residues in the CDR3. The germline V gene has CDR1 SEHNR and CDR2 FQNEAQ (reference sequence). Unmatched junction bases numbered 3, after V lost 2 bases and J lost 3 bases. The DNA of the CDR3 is TGTGCCAGCAGCTTAAAGGGGACAGAAGAGACCCAGTACTTC. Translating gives CASSLKGTEETQYF.

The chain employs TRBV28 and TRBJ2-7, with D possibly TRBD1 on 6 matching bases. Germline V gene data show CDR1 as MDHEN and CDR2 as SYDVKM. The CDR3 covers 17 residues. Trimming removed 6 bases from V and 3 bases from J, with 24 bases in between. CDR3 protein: CASRLYRLAGEIYEQYF. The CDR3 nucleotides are TGTGCCAGCAGGCTATACCGTTTGGCAGGGGAGATCTACGAGCAGTACTTC.

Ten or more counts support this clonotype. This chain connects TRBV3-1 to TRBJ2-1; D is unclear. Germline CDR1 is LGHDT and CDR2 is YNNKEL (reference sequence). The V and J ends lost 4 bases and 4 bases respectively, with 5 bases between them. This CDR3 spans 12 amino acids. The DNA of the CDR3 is TGTGCCAGCAGCCCAGATTACAATGAGCAGTTCTTC. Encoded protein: CASSPDYNEQFF.

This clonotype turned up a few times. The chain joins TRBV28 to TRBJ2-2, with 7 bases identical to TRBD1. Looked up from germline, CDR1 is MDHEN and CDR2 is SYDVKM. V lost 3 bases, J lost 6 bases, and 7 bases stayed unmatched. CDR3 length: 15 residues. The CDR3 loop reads CASSFTGAGSGELFF. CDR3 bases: TGTGCCAGCAGTTTCACAGGGGCCGGTTCCGGGGAGCTGTTTTTT.

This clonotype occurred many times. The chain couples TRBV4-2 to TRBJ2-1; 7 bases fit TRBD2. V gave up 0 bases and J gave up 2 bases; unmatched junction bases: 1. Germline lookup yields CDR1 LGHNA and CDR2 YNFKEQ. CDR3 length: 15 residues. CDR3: CASSQDGTTYNEQFF. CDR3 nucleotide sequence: TGTGCCAGCAGCCAAGATGGGACTACCTACAATGAGCAGTTCTTC.

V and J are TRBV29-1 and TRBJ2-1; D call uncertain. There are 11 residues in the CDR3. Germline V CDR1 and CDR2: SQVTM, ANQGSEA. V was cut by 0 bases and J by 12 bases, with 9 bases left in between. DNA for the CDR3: TGCAGCGTTGAAGAAAGGCCGGGGCAGTTCTTC. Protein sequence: CSVEERPGQFF.

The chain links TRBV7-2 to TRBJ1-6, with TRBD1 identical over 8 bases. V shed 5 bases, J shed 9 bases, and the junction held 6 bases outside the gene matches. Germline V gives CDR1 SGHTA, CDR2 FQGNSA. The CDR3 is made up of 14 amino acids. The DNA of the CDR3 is TGTGCCAGCAGCCCAGGACAGGGCGGTTCACCCCTCCACTTT. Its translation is CASSPGQGGSPLHF.

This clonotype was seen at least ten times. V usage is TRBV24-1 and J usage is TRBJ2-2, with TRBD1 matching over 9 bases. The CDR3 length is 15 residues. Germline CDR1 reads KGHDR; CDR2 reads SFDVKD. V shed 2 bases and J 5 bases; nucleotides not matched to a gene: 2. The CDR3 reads CATSDSQGATGELFF. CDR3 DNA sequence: TGTGCCACCAGTGATTCACAGGGGGCTACCGGGGAGCTGTTTTTT.

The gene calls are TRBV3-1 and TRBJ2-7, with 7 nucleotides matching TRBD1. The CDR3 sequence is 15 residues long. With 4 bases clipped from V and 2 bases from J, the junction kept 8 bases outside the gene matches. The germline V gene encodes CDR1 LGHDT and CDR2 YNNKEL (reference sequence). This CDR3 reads CASSREGARAYEQYF. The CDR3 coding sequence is TGTGCCAGCAGCCGAGAGGGGGCTAGGGCCTACGAGCAGTACTTC.

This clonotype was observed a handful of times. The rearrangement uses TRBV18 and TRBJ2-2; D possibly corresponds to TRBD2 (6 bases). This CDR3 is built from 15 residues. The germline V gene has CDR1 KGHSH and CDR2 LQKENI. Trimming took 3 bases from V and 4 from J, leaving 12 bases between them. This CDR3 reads CASSPGGQSTGELFF. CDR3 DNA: TGTGCCAGCTCACCGGGAGGCCAGTCCACCGGGGAGCTGTTTTTT. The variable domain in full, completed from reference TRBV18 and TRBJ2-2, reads NAGVMQNPRHLVRRRGQEARLRCSPMKGHSHVYWYRQLPEEGLKFMVYLQKENIIDESGMPKERFSAEFPKEGPSILRIQQVVRGDSAAYFCASSPGGQSTGELFFGEGSRLTVL.

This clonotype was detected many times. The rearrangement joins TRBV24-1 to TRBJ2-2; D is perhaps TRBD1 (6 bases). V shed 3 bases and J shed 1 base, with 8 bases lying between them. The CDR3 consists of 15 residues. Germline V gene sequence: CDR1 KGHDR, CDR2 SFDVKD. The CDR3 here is CATSDLQGNTGELFF. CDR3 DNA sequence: TGTGCCACCAGTGATCTACAGGGGAACACCGGGGAGCTGTTTTTT.

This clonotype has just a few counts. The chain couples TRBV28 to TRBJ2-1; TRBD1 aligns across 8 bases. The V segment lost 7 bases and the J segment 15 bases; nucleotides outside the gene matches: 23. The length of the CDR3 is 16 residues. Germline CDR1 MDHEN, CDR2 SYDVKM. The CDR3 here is CASNDRRTGSTRHPFF. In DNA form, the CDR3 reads TGTGCCAGCAATGACCGACGGACAGGGTCGACTAGACATCCGTTCTTC. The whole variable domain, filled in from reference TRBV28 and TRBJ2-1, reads DVKVTQSSRYLVKRTGEKVFLECVQDMDHENMFWYRQDPGLGLRLIYFSYDVKMKEKGDIPEGYSVSREKKERFSLILESASTNQTSMYLCASNDRRTGSTRHPFFGPGTRLTVL.

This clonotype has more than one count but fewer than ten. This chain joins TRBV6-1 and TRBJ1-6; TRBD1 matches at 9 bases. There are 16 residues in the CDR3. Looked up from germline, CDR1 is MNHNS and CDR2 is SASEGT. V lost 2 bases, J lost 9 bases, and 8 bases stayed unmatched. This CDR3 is CASSEKTGGRISPLHF. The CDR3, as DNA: TGTGCCAGCAGTGAAAAGACAGGGGGGAGGATTTCACCCCTCCACTTT.

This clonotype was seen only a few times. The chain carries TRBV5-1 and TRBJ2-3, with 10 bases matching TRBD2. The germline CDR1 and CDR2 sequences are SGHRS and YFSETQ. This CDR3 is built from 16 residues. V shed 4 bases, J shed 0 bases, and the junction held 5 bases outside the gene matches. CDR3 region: CASSSYSGGSTDTQYF. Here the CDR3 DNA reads TGCGCCAGCAGCAGTTATAGCGGGGGGAGCACAGATACGCAGTATTTT.

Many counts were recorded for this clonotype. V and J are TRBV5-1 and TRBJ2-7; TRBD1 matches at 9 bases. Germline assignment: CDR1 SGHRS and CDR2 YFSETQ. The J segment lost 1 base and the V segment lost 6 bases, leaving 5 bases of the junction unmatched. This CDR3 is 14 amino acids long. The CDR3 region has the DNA TGCGCCAGCAATCGGGACAGGGTTTCCTACGAGCAGTACTTC. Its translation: CASNRDRVSYEQYF. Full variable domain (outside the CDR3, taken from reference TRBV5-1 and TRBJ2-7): KAGVTQTPRYLIKTRGQQVTLSCSPISGHRSVSWYQQTPGQGLQFLFEYFSETQRNKGNFPGRFSGRQFSNSRSEMNVSTLELGDSALYLCASNRDRVSYEQYFGPGTRLTVT.

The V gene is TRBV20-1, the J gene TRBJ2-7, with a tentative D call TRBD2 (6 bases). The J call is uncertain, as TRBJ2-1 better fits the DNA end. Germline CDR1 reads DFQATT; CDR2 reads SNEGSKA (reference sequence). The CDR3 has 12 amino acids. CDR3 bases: TGCAGTGGCCTAGGCACGGACTACGAGCAGTTCTTC. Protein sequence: CSGLGTDYEQFF.

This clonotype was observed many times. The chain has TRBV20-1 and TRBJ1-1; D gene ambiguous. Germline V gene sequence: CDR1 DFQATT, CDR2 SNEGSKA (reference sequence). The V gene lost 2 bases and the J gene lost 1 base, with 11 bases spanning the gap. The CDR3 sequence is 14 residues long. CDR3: CSARPQAWNTEAFF. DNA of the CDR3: TGCAGTGCTAGACCCCAGGCCTGGAACACTGAAGCTTTCTTT.